One and the same sample provided the 19 T cell receptor beta chains below, sequenced in a study of identical twins. TCRdb redid the calling of the 5' RACE reads with MiXCR, one entry per CDR3 protein. Of a few hundred thousand distinct CDR3 sequences detected, under 20% appear once; the ten largest clones hold more than 10%. The sequenced sample was naive T cells sorted from blood. The source of these receptors is a man aged 50 to 59 in good health.

This clonotype occurred many times. The junction shows a germline mismatch at one end, possibly a read error. The genes are TRBV6-5 and TRBJ1-5; D gene uncertain. This CDR3 is built from 15 residues. CDR1 and CDR2 (germline): MNHEY, SVGAGI. The CDR3 spells CASNYSPGGNQPQHF. CDR3 DNA sequence: TGTGCCAGCAATTACAGTCCCGGTGGCAATCAGCCCCAGCATTTT.

This clonotype was detected a few times. The J gene is TRBJ2-1, the V gene TRBV20-1, with D perhaps TRBD2 (5 bases). The CDR3 is 16 amino acids. V lost 1 base and J 0 bases, leaving 13 bases between the germline ends. Per germline, CDR1 DFQATT and CDR2 SNEGSKA (reference sequence). In DNA, the CDR3 is TGCAGTGCTAGAGCAGAGGGTAGCGTCTCCTACAATGAGCAGTTCTTC. Its protein is CSARAEGSVSYNEQFF.

Written as DNA, the CDR3 is TGTGCCAGCAGTTACAGTGGTCTTACCCGCTACGAGCAGTACTTC. It translates to CASSYSGLTRYEQYF. This rearrangement joins TRBV6-2 or TRBV6-3 to TRBJ2-7; unclear D gene. Between the trimmed V and J ends, which lost 2 bases and 3 bases, there was a span of 14 bases. The CDR3 is made up of 15 amino acids. Germline loops: CDR1 MNHEY, CDR2 SVGEGT.

The chain couples TRBV7-2 to TRBJ1-3, with D maybe TRBD1 (5 bases). The CDR3 is 15 amino acids. From germline, CDR1 is SGHTA and CDR2 FQGNSA. Trimming stripped 4 bases from V and 2 bases from J, with 12 bases between. CDR3 amino acids: CASSSSQGAGNTIYF. The DNA of the CDR3 is TGTGCCAGCAGCTCCAGCCAGGGTGCTGGAAACACCATATATTTT.

The rearrangement joins TRBV6-5 to TRBJ1-5, with a tentative D call TRBD1 (5 bases). This CDR3 is built from 14 residues. V was cut by 2 bases and J by 7 bases, with 12 bases left in between. Germline values: CDR1 MNHEY, CDR2 SVGAGI. The CDR3 bases are TGTGCCAGCAGTTACCGGGCAGGGCGGCAGCCCCAGCATTTT. Translation gives CASSYRAGRQPQHF.

This clonotype was recorded at least ten times. The J gene is TRBJ2-1, the V gene TRBV15; possibly TRBD2 for D (6 bases). V lost 0 bases and J lost 12, with 18 bases in between. This CDR3 is 15 amino acids long. Germline V gene data show CDR1 as LNHNV and CDR2 as YYDKDF (reference sequence). CDR3 sequence: CATSRDGSSGELQFF. The CDR3 DNA follows: TGTGCCACCAGCAGAGACGGTTCCTCGGGGGAATTGCAGTTCTTC.

CDR3 bases: TGTGCCAGCAGTTACTTACGTGGGAACACTGAAGCTTTCTTT. It specifies CASSYLRGNTEAFF. The rearrangement uses TRBV6-2 or TRBV6-3 and TRBJ1-1, with D uncertain. Germline CDR1 and CDR2: MNHEY and SVGEGT. Trimming left V 1 base short and J 1 base short, with 7 bases between. The CDR3 loop spans 14 amino acids.

The sample holds a few counts of this clonotype. The chain combines TRBV5-5 with TRBJ2-7; TRBD2 matches at 8 bases. CDR1 and CDR2 from the germline V gene are SGHKS and YYEKEE (reference sequence). Trimming removed 0 bases from V and 6 bases from J; junction bases left unmatched: 11. The CDR3 is made up of 16 amino acids. The CDR3 DNA follows: TGTGCCAGCAGCTTGGAAGTAGCGGGGACGCCGTTCGAGCAGTACTTC. It is translated as CASSLEVAGTPFEQYF.

V is TRBV6-2 or TRBV6-3 and J is TRBJ1-1; tentative D call: TRBD1 (6 bases). The CDR3 contains 16 residues. The V and J ends lost 5 bases and 3 bases respectively, with 19 bases between them. The germline V gene encodes CDR1 MNHEY and CDR2 SVGEGT. For the CDR3, the DNA is TGTGCCAGCAGTATCGTTCTCGACAGGTGGGACACTGAAGCTTTCTTT. Translated: CASSIVLDRWDTEAFF.

J is TRBJ1-6 and V is TRBV6-1; D is possibly TRBD1 (5 bases). CDR3 length: 14 residues. V was pared by 7 bases and J by 6 bases, with 13 bases between. Germline V lookup: CDR1 MNHNS, CDR2 SASEGT. The CDR3 DNA reads as TGTGCCAGCATCCGGGACGGATCTAATTCACCCCTCCACTTT. It specifies CASIRDGSNSPLHF.

This clonotype was seen a handful of times. This chain joins TRBV5-5 and TRBJ2-7; 8 nucleotides align to TRBD2. J gave up 5 bases and V 4 bases, and 8 bases lay outside the gene matches. Germline CDR1 reads SGHKS; CDR2 reads YYEKEE (reference sequence). This CDR3 spans 14 amino acids. The CDR3 DNA reads TGTGCCAGCAGCCCGCCGCTCGGGAGGGACGAGCAGTACTTC. Protein sequence: CASSPPLGRDEQYF.

This chain joins TRBV12-3 or TRBV12-4 and TRBJ2-3; no firm D call. Trimming took 6 bases from V and 0 from J, leaving 7 bases between them. The CDR3 consists of 13 residues. The CDR3: CASSRVSTDTQYF. The CDR3 nucleotides are TGTGCCAGCAGCCGAGTTAGCACAGATACGCAGTATTTT.

V gene TRBV5-1 combines with J gene TRBJ2-5; TRBD2 might be the D (6 bases). Germline V gives CDR1 SGHRS, CDR2 YFSETQ. CDR3 length equals 14 residues. V lost 4 bases to trimming and J lost 3 bases, with 13 bases between them. The CDR3 region is CASSDYGSEETQYF. The CDR3 coding sequence is TGCGCCAGCAGCGACTACGGGAGTGAAGAGACCCAGTACTTC.

In this sample, this clonotype turned up a few times. This sequence joins TRBV10-3 and TRBJ1-5; 9 bases line up with TRBD1. Germline V gene sequence: CDR1 ENHRY, CDR2 SYGVKD. The CDR3 covers 17 residues. The ends lost 4 bases at V and 4 bases at J; junction bases unmatched: 11. This chain's CDR3 is CAISAAPMGQGNQPQHF. As DNA, the CDR3 is TGTGCCATCAGTGCGGCACCCATGGGACAGGGTAATCAGCCCCAGCATTTT.

This chain connects TRBV25-1 to TRBJ2-2; D perhaps matches TRBD1 (6 bases). The germline V and J ends were trimmed by 3 bases and 3 bases, with 14 bases remaining between them. The CDR3 extends over 16 amino acids. Germline CDR1 is MGHDK and CDR2 is SYGVNS. The CDR3 DNA follows: TGTGCCAGCAGTGACCTTAGGGGGTTGGACACCGGGGAGCTGTTTTTT. It specifies CASSDLRGLDTGELFF.

This clonotype was observed many times. The chain employs TRBV4-3 and TRBJ2-3, with D perhaps TRBD2 (6 bases). V was shortened by 1 base and J by 0 bases, with 14 bases between the two germline ends. The CDR3 loop spans 17 amino acids. From germline, CDR1 is LGHNA and CDR2 YSLEER. The CDR3 is CASSQGPTSPSTDTQYF. In DNA form, the CDR3 reads TGCGCCAGCAGCCAAGGACCGACTAGTCCTAGCACAGATACGCAGTATTTT.

This clonotype was seen only a few times. The genes are TRBV5-4 and TRBJ2-1, with TRBD2 matching 9 bases. Germline loops: CDR1 SGHNT, CDR2 YYREEE (reference sequence). The CDR3 covers 15 residues. The junction had 10 bases not matched to a gene; V was cut back by 3 bases and J by 9 bases. The CDR3 here is CASSSGGLAGFEQFF. The CDR3 DNA follows: TGTGCCAGCAGCTCGGGAGGGCTAGCGGGGTTTGAGCAGTTCTTC.

The chain recombines TRBV12-3 or TRBV12-4 with TRBJ2-3; D uncertain. CDR3 length: 15 amino acids. The V gene lost 3 bases and the J gene lost 2 bases, with 12 bases spanning the gap. The CDR3 loop reads CASSFQTDPTDTQYF. CDR3 in DNA: TGTGCCAGCAGTTTTCAGACGGACCCCACAGATACGCAGTATTTT.

This chain uses TRBV29-1 with TRBJ1-1; D possibly corresponds to TRBD1 (6 bases). The CDR3 contains 13 residues. V dropped 7 bases and J dropped 0 bases, with 12 bases sitting between them. The germline gives CDR1 SQVTM, CDR2 ANQGSEA. This CDR3 reads CSAADSVNTEAFF. The CDR3 nucleotides read TGCAGCGCTGCGGACAGCGTGAACACTGAAGCTTTCTTT.